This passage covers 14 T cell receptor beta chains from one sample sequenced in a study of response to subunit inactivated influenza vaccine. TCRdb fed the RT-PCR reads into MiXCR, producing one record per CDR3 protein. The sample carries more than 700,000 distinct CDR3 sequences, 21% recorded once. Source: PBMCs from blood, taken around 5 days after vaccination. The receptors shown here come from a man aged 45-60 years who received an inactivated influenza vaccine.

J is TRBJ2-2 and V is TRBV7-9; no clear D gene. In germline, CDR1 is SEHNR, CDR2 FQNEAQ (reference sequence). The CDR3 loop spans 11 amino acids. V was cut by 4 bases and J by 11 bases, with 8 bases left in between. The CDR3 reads CASSSRAELFF. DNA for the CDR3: TGTGCCAGCAGCTCCCGGGCCGAGCTGTTTTTT.

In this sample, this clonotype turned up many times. The CDR3 DNA sequence: TGTGCCAGCAGCGTTCTAGCGGGTACCTCTGATGAGCAGTTCTTC. Its protein is CASSVLAGTSDEQFF. The chain combines TRBV9 with TRBJ2-1; 8 nucleotides line up with TRBD2. The ends lost 2 bases at V and 8 bases at J; junction bases unmatched: 9. This CDR3 is built from 15 residues. Germline assignment: CDR1 SGDLS and CDR2 YYNGEE.

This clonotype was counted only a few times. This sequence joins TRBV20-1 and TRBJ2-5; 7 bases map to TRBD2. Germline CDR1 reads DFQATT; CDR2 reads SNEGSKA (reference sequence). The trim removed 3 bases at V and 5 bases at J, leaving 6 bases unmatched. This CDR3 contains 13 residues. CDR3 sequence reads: CSASSGLFETQYF. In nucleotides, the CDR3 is TGCAGTGCTAGTTCGGGACTATTCGAGACCCAGTACTTC.

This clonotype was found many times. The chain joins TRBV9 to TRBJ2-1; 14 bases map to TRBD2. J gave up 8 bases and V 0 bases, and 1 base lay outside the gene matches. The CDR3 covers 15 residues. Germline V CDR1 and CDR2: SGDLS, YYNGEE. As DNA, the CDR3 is TGTGCCAGCAGCGTAGCGGGACTAGCGGGAGATGAGCAGTTCTTC. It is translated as CASSVAGLAGDEQFF.

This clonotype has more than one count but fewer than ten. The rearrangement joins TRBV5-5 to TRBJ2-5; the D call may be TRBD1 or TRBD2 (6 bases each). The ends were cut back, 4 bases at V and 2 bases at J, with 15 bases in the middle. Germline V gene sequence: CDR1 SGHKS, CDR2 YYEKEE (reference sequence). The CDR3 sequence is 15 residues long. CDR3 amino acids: CASSPQGLPQETQYF. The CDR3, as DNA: TGTGCCAGCAGCCCACAGGGACTGCCGCAAGAGACCCAGTACTTC.

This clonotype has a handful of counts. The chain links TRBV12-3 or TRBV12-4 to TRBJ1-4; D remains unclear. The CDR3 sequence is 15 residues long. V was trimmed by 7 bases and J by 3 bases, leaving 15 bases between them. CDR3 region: CASNTVGGANEKLFF. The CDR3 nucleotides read TGTGCCAGCAACACGGTAGGAGGAGCTAATGAAAAACTGTTTTTT.

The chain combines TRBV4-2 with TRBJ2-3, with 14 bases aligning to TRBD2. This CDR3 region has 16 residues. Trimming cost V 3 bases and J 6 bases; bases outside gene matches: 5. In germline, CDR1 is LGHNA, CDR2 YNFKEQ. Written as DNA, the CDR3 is TGTGCCAGCAGCCAGGGGACTAGCGGGAGTCTGGATACGCAGTATTTT. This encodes CASSQGTSGSLDTQYF.

This CDR3 reads CASSQGTGADEQYF. DNA of the CDR3: TGCGCCAGCAGCCAAGGGACAGGGGCTGACGAGCAGTACTTC. This chain connects TRBV4-1 to TRBJ2-7; TRBD1 matches 9 bases. This CDR3 is built from 14 residues. Trimming took 1 base from V and 5 from J; bases not matched to a gene: 3. Germline V CDR1 and CDR2: MGHRA, YSYEKL.

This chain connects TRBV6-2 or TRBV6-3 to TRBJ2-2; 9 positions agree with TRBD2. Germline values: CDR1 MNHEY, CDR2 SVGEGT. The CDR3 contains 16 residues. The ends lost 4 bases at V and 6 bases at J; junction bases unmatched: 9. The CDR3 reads CASSFVIAGDPGELFF. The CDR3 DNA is TGTGCCAGCAGTTTCGTGATAGCGGGAGACCCCGGGGAGCTGTTTTTT.

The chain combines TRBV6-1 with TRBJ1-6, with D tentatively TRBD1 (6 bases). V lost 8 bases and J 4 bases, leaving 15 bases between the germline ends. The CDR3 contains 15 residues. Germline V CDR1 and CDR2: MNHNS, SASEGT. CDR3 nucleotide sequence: TGTGCCAGCGAGGCTCTAGGGGGTTATAATTCACCCCTCCACTTT. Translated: CASEALGGYNSPLHF.

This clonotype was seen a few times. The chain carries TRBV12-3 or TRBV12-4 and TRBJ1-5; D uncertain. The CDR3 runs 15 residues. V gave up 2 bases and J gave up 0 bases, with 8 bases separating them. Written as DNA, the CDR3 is TGTGCCAGCAGTTTAAGAGAGCATAGCAATCAGCCCCAGCATTTT. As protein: CASSLREHSNQPQHF.

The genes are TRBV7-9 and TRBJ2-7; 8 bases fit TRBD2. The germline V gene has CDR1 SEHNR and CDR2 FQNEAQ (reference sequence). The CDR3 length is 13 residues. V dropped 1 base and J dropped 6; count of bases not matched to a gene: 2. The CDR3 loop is CASSLGTSREQYF. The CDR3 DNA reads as TGTGCCAGCAGCTTAGGGACTAGCCGCGAGCAGTACTTC.

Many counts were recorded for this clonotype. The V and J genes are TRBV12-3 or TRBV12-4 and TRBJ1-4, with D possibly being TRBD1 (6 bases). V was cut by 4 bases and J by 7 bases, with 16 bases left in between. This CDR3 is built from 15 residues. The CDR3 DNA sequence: TGTGCCAGCAGTTCAACCGGGGGCTGGGGTGAAAAACTGTTTTTT. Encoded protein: CASSSTGGWGEKLFF.

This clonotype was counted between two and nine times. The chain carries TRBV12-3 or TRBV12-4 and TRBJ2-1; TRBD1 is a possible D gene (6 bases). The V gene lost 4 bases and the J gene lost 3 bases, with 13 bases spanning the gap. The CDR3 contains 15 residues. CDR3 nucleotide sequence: TGTGCCAGCAGTTCAGGGGCCCAAAGCTACAATGAGCAGTTCTTC. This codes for CASSSGAQSYNEQFF.